This TCR beta chain was sequenced for a study of T cell clones after liver transplantation. Study-level information: Until 12-24 months post-transplant, subjects got standard immunosuppression and no induction. Timepoints were pre-transplant, pre-withdrawal, and after withdrawal was completed or failed.

Study-wide results and caveats: The donor-reactive repertoire was only partly measurable in a couple of subjects, lacking donor cells.

V dropped 4 bases and J dropped 1 base, with 7 bases sitting between them. CDR1 and CDR2 (germline): SGHAT, FQNNGV. The CDR3 sequence is 13 residues long. As regards this clone: Its antigen is unknown.

Sequencing was performed with immunoSEQ multiplex PCR; in TCRdb, only in-frame clones are kept and a portion is missing. The sample gives about 68,000 clones, more than 85% of which show up once; over 0.9% is in the top ten. The chain employs TRBV11-2 and TRBJ1-2; D is possibly TRBD1 (5 bases). This sequence originates from a human patient who received a liver transplant. Some T cells may arise from the graft donor. This material consisted of CD4+ T cells from blood, taken less than 26 months after liver transplant. CDR3 in amino acids: CASSSGLNYGYTF. In DNA form, the CDR3 reads TGTGCCAGCAGCTCAGGGCTTAACTATGGCTACACCTTC.